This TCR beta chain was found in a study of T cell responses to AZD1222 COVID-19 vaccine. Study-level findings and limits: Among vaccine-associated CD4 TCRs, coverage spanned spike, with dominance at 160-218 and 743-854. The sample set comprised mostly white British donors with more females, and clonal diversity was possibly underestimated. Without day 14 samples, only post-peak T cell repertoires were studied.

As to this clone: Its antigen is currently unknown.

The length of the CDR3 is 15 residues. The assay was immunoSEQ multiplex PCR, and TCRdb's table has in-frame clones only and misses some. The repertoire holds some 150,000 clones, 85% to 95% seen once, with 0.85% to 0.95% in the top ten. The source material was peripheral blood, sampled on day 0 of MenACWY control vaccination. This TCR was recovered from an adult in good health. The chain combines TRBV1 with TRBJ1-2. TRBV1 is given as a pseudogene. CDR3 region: CTSSHSQRWVGGYTF. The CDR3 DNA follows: TGCACCAGCAGCCACTCCCAGCGGTGGGTTGGTGGCTACACCTTC.